These T cell receptor beta chains were read from a single sample in a study of vaccination and CD4 T cells after COVID-19. TCRdb used MiXCR to reprocess the PCR reads, holding one entry per CDR3 protein. The sample includes about 15,000 distinct CDR3 sequences, about 73% of them seen just once. For these receptors, no antigen is known. The sequencing sample was made of CD4+ T cells from blood, cultured in vitro. The receptors here all came from a human donor who had recovered from COVID-19. The CDR3 runs from the conserved cysteine through the conserved F or W. D genes are given only for firm matches. Some rows mark clone size as missing; the rest say once, few, many or name a class of expanded clone.

TRBJ1-6 NA NA TRBV27 CASSRYRVDNSPLHF TGTGCCAGCAGCCGATACAGGGTAGATAATTCACCCCTCCACTTT
TRBJ1-5 NA NA TRBV12-3/TRBV12-4 CASSLASNQPQHF TGTGCCAGCAGTTTAGCCTCCAATCAGCCCCAGCATTTT
TRBJ1-4 NA NA TRBV7-2 CASSSSRGSLNEKLFF TGTGCCAGCAGCTCGTCGAGGGGATCCCTTAATGAAAAACTGTTTTTT
TRBJ2-6 NA NA TRBV20-1 CSAWRRAGVLTF TGCAGTGCTTGGCGGCGGGCCGGCGTCCTGACTTTC
TRBJ1-1 NA NA TRBV7-2 CASTRTGRNTEAFF TGTGCCAGCACCCGGACGGGGAGGAACACTGAAGCTTTCTTT
TRBJ1-6 NA NA TRBV2 CASSEAAYFTLHF TGTGCCAGCAGTGAAGCCGCCTACTTCACCCTCCACTTT
TRBJ2-2 NA TRBD1 TRBV6-1 CASSQRGTGASRELFF TGTGCCAGCAGTCAGAGGGGGACAGGGGCATCGAGGGAGCTGTTTTTT
TRBJ1-5 NA NA TRBV18 CASSPDNHQPQHF TGTGCCAGCTCACCAGACAACCATCAGCCCCAGCATTTT
TRBJ2-6 once NA TRBV20-1 CSASTGFRGGGANVLTF TGCAGTGCGAGCACGGGATTTAGGGGCGGTGGGGCCAACGTCCTGACTTTC
TRBJ1-1 NA NA TRBV20-1 CSARSDLNTEAFF TGCAGTGCTAGGTCAGATTTGAACACTGAAGCTTTCTTT
TRBJ2-1 NA NA TRBV28 CASSPLSVSSYNEQFF TGTGCCAGCAGTCCCCTTAGCGTTTCCTCCTACAATGAGCAGTTCTTC
TRBJ2-1 NA TRBD2 TRBV19 CASSIEGSVSGRSDEQFF TGTGCCAGTAGTATAGAGGGGTCTGTTAGCGGGAGGTCGGATGAGCAGTTCTTC
TRBJ2-7 NA NA TRBV29-1 CSVEDNDNGEQYF TGCAGCGTTGAAGATAACGACAATGGCGAGCAGTACTTC
TRBJ1-1 once NA TRBV7-3 CASSLGSGHPNTEAFF TGTGCCAGCAGCTTAGGTTCGGGACACCCGAACACTGAAGCTTTCTTT
TRBJ2-1 NA NA TRBV12-3/TRBV12-4 CASTLLGHTLRDEQFF TGTGCCAGCACCCTGCTTGGGCACACGCTGAGGGATGAGCAGTTCTTC
TRBJ2-7 NA TRBD1 TRBV18 CASSPGTGRNEQYF TGTGCCAGCTCACCCGGGACAGGAAGGAACGAGCAGTACTTC
TRBJ2-3 NA NA TRBV6-4 CASSERSSQRADTQYF TGTGCCAGCAGTGAAAGGTCATCCCAAAGGGCAGATACGCAGTATTTT
TRBJ1-2 NA NA TRBV5-6 CASSFRANYGYTF TGTGCCAGCAGTTTCAGAGCTAACTATGGCTACACCTTC
TRBJ2-7 NA TRBD2 TRBV4-3 CASSQRPPAGDPYEQYF TGCGCCAGCAGCCAAAGGCCTCCAGCGGGAGACCCCTACGAGCAGTACTTC
TRBJ2-3 once NA TRBV7-2 CASSLTSYLATDTQYF TGTGCCAGCAGCTTAACAAGCTACCTTGCCACAGATACGCAGTATTTT
TRBJ1-1 NA NA TRBV7-2 CASSLPSTNTEAFF TGTGCCAGCAGCTTACCCAGCACGAACACTGAAGCTTTCTTT
TRBJ2-5 once NA TRBV20-1 CSASGQAQETQYF TGCAGTGCTAGTGGACAAGCCCAAGAGACCCAGTACTTC
TRBJ1-4 NA NA TRBV20-1 CSKKRTVAHEKLFF TGCAGCAAAAAAAGGACGGTAGCCCATGAAAAACTGTTTTTT
TRBJ1-1 NA TRBD1 TRBV28 CASQRDRNTEAFF TGTGCCAGCCAACGGGACAGGAACACTGAAGCTTTCTTT
TRBJ2-2 NA TRBD2 TRBV7-8 CASSSRTSGTGTGELFF TGTGCCAGCAGCTCTCGGACTAGCGGGACGGGCACCGGGGAGCTGTTTTTT
TRBJ1-6 NA TRBD1 TRBV7-2 CASSLASQGGNSPLHF TGTGCCAGCAGCTTAGCGTCTCAGGGGGGAAATTCACCCCTCCACTTT
TRBJ1-5 NA NA TRBV9 CAMRHYQPQHF TGTGCCATGCGCCATTATCAGCCCCAGCATTTT
TRBJ2-2 few TRBD2 TRBV7-2 CASSPDWTSGNTGELFF TGTGCCAGCAGCCCAGATTGGACTAGCGGGAACACCGGGGAGCTGTTTTTT
TRBJ2-6 NA NA TRBV2 CASTWEGANVLTF TGTGCCAGCACGTGGGAAGGGGCCAACGTCCTGACTTTC
TRBJ1-6 NA TRBD1 TRBV7-2 CASNFRDRNNSPLHF TGTGCCAGCAACTTCCGGGACAGGAATAATTCACCCCTCCACTTT
TRBJ1-2 NA NA TRBV4-1 CASSQEGGYGGYGYTF TGCGCCAGCAGCCAAGAAGGGGGGTATGGCGGCTATGGCTACACCTTC
TRBJ2-2 NA NA TRBV6-5 CASSYEPGELFF TGTGCCAGCAGTTACGAGCCCGGGGAGCTGTTTTTT
TRBJ1-2 NA NA TRBV20-1 CSALPGGPARNGYTF TGCAGTGCTCTACCGGGGGGCCCCGCTAGGAATGGCTACACCTTC
TRBJ1-5 NA TRBD1 TRBV7-2 CASSLEQGAHQPQHF TGTGCCAGCAGCTTAGAACAGGGGGCCCATCAGCCCCAGCATTTT
TRBJ1-2 few NA TRBV6-2/TRBV6-3 CASSYSFGGYGYTF TGTGCCAGCAGTTACTCTTTCGGCGGTTATGGCTACACCTTC
TRBJ2-1 few TRBD2 TRBV7-9 CASSPPGTRSIGEQFF TGTGCCAGCAGCCCACCAGGGACTAGATCTATAGGTGAGCAGTTCTTC
TRBJ2-6 few TRBD1 TRBV28 CASSSGQLSSGANVLTF TGTGCCAGCAGCTCGGGACAGTTGAGCTCTGGGGCCAACGTCCTGACTTTC
TRBJ2-2 NA NA TRBV11-1 CASSSGLRGTGELFF TGTGCCAGCAGCTCGGGACTCCGAGGGACCGGGGAGCTGTTTTTT
TRBJ1-2 NA TRBD1 TRBV6-1 CASRLGQGGSYTF TGTGCCAGCAGGCTTGGACAGGGGGGTAGCTACACCTTC
TRBJ1-6 NA NA TRBV7-9 CASSFYAVLNSPLHF TGTGCCAGCAGCTTTTACGCCGTACTGAATTCACCCCTCCACTTT